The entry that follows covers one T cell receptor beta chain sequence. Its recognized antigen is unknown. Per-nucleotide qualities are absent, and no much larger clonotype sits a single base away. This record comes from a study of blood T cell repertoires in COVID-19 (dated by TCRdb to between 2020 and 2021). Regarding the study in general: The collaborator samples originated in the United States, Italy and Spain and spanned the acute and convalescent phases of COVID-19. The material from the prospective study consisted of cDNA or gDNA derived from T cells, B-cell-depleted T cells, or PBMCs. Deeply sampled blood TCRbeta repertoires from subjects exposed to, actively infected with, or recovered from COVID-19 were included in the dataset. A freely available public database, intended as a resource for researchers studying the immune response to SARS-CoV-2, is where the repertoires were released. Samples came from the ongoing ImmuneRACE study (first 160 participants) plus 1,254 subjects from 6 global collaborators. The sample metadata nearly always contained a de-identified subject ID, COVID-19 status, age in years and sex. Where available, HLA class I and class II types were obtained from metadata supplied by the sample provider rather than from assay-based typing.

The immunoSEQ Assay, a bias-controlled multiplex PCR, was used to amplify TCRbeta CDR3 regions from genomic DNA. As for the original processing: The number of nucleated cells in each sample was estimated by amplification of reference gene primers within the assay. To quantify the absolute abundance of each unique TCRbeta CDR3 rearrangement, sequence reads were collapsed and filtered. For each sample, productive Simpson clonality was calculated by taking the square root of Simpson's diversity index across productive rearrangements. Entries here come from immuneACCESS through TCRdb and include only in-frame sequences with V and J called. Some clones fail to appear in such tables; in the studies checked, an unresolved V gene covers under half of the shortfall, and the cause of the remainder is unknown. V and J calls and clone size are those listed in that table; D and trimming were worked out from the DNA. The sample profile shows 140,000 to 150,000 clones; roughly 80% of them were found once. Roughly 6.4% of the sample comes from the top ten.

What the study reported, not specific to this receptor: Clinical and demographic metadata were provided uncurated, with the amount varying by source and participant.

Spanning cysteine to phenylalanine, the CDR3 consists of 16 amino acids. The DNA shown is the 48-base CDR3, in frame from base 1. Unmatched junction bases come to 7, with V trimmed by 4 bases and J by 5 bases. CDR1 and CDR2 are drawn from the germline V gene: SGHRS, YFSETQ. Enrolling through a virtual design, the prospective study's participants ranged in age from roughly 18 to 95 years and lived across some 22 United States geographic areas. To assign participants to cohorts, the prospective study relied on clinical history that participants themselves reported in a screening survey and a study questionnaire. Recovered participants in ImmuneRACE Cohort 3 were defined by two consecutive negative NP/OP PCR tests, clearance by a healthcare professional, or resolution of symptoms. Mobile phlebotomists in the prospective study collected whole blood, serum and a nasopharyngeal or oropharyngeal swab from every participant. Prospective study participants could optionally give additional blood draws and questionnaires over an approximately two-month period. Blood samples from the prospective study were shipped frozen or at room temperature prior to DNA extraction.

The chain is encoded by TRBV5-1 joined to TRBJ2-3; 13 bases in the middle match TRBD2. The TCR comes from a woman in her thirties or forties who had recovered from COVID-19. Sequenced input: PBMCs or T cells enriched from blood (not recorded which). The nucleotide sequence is TGCGCCAGCAGCATCGGGACTAGCGGGATTGGAGATACGCAGTATTTT. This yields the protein CASSIGTSGIGDTQYF.